The rows below give T cell receptor beta chains drawn from one sample of a study of regulatory T cells in long-lasting Graves disease. TCRdb itself ran the multiplex PCR reads through MiXCR, one entry per CDR3 protein. The profile shows over 350,000 distinct CDR3 sequences, roughly 20% of them singletons. The sample in question was peripheral blood mononuclear cells (PBMCs), obtained when the disease was refractory, from a patient treated with antithyroid drugs. The origin of the receptors is a female donor with Graves disease. CDR3s include the opening cysteine and the closing phenylalanine or tryptophan. Fields, in order: D gene, clone size, V gene, J gene, CDR3 length, CDR3 protein, CDR3 DNA. A D gene is named only where the DNA matches it firmly. Clone size is not always given. Where it is, it says once, few, many or a class for expanded clones.

>NA|few|TRBV7-9|TRBJ1-5|14
CASSEAATNQPQHF
TGTGCCAGCAGCGAGGCGGCGACAAATCAGCCCCAGCATTTT
>NA|few|TRBV30|TRBJ2-7|14
CAWSDEGRPYEQYF
TGTGCCTGGAGTGACGAGGGAAGACCCTACGAGCAGTACTTC
>TRBD2|few|TRBV5-6|TRBJ2-2|17
CASSLETSGSHTGELFF
TGTGCCAGCAGCTTGGAGACTAGCGGGAGTCACACCGGGGAGCTGTTTTTT
>TRBD2|few|TRBV4-1|TRBJ2-7|17
CASSQDPLTSGIYEQYF
TGCGCCAGCAGCCAAGATCCCCTGACTAGCGGGATCTACGAGCAGTACTTC
>NA|many|TRBV12-5|TRBJ1-5|15
CASGLPDGGNQPQHF
TGTGCTAGTGGTTTGCCCGACGGGGGGAATCAGCCCCAGCATTTT
>NA|many|TRBV7-2|TRBJ1-1|17
CASSLGVIGRLGAEAFF
TGTGCCAGCAGCTTAGGTGTGATTGGGAGGCTAGGAGCTGAAGCTTTCTTT
>NA|many|TRBV9|TRBJ1-2|13
CASSVGGDYGYTF
TGTGCCAGCAGCGTAGGGGGGGACTATGGCTACACCTTC
>NA|few|TRBV19|TRBJ1-6|14
CASSIGGVDSPLHF
TGTGCCAGTAGTATTGGAGGGGTCGATTCACCCCTCCACTTT
>TRBD1|many|TRBV2|TRBJ2-7|15
CASSEQGTALYEQYF
TGTGCCAGCAGTGAACAAGGGACAGCATTATACGAGCAGTACTTC
>TRBD2|many|TRBV10-3|TRBJ2-5|12
CAISEPGGTQYF
TGTGCCATCAGTGAGCCGGGGGGGACCCAGTACTTC
>NA|few|TRBV7-2|TRBJ2-2|16
CASSQPGPRGVGELFF
TGTGCCAGCAGCCAGCCGGGTCCAAGGGGAGTCGGGGAGCTGTTTTTT
>TRBD1|many|TRBV28|TRBJ1-1|13
CASRQGLDTEAFF
TGTGCCAGCAGACAGGGGCTGGACACTGAAGCTTTCTTT
>TRBD1|many|TRBV12-5|TRBJ1-4|19
CASGFLIGQGFRTNEKLFF
TGTGCTAGTGGTTTCCTCATTGGACAGGGCTTTCGCACTAATGAAAAACTGTTTTTT
>TRBD1|many|TRBV6-1|TRBJ1-1|16
CASSPRVAGGYTEAFF
TGTGCCAGCAGTCCCCGGGTTGCAGGGGGATACACTGAAGCTTTCTTT
>NA|few|TRBV6-2/TRBV6-3|TRBJ2-2|13
CASGLAYTGELFF
TGTGCCAGCGGTCTAGCGTACACCGGGGAGCTGTTTTTT
>TRBD2|NA|TRBV7-9|TRBJ2-7|15
CARRTSGIESYEQYF
TGTGCCAGAAGGACTAGCGGGATAGAGTCCTACGAGCAGTACTTC
>TRBD2|NA|TRBV4-2|TRBJ2-7|15
CASSQEYPSGYEQYF
TGTGCCAGCAGCCAAGAATACCCTAGCGGCTACGAGCAGTACTTC
>TRBD2|NA|TRBV6-1|TRBJ2-7|16
CASRDPPSGGSYEQYF
TGTGCCAGCAGAGACCCCCCTAGCGGGGGCTCCTACGAGCAGTACTTC
>NA|few|TRBV19|TRBJ2-7|13
CASSEMGSSEQYF
TGTGCCAGTAGTGAAATGGGGTCCTCCGAGCAGTACTTC
>NA|few|TRBV7-2|TRBJ1-6|13
CASSLVFNSPLHF
TGTGCCAGCAGCTTAGTGTTTAATTCACCCCTCCACTTT